This is a list of T cell receptor beta chains from one sample in a study of T cell responses to AZD1222 COVID-19 vaccine. Profiling relied on immunoSEQ multiplex PCR, and the TCRdb table lists in-frame clones only, not all of them. This table has 150,000 to 200,000 clones, almost 90% appearing once. The sequencing here drew on peripheral blood, taken 28 days after the second AZD1222 dose. The receptor set was obtained from an adult who received the AZD1222 COVID-19 vaccine. Both conserved end residues are part of each CDR3. The order of the fields is V gene, J gene, clone size, CDR3 protein. Only part of the rows carry a size: once, few, many, or a class if the clone is expanded.

TRBV25-1,TRBJ2-7,NA,CASESDRSLGEQYF
TRBV3-1/TRBV3-2,TRBJ2-7,NA,CASSQVKNREQYF
TRBV24-1,TRBJ2-6,NA,CATSDPQAAGANVLTF
TRBV3-1/TRBV3-2,TRBJ2-7,NA,CASSQSRGFGEQYF
TRBV2,TRBJ1-2,NA,CASREAGTGGYTF
TRBV12-3/TRBV12-4,TRBJ1-5,NA,CASNLGEGQPQHF
TRBV27,TRBJ1-1,NA,CASSLARTGATEAFF
TRBV6-5,TRBJ1-1,NA,CASRLQGVPEAFF
TRBV4-1,TRBJ2-7,NA,CASSQAATGAYEQYF
TRBV6-2/TRBV6-3,TRBJ2-5,few,CASSYWTKTQYF
TRBV30,TRBJ2-1,NA,CAWRQYRHNEQFF
TRBV5-1,TRBJ2-2,NA,CASSAGTYTGELFF
TRBV9,TRBJ1-2,once,CASSVEGPGGRGHYGYTF
TRBV28,TRBJ2-4,NA,CASSNQGVGTKNIQYF
TRBV4-3,TRBJ1-2,NA,CASSQDATNYGYTF
TRBV15,TRBJ1-1,NA,CATRFATEAFF
TRBV6-2/TRBV6-3,TRBJ1-2,NA,CASSNRQGSYGYTF
TRBV12-5,TRBJ2-1,NA,CASGLVATQRRLNEQFF
TRBV11-2,TRBJ1-3,NA,CASSLVRSGNTIYF
TRBV4-1,TRBJ2-3,NA,CASSQDSSGDPASSGPVYTQYF
TRBV11-3,TRBJ1-6,NA,CASSWQGIYNSPLHF
TRBV5-1,TRBJ2-2,NA,CASSLGGTTANTGELFF
TRBV4-1,TRBJ2-5,NA,CASSPSGGAFLETQYF
TRBV6-2/TRBV6-3,TRBJ1-2,NA,CASSRAGSYYGYTF
TRBV4-2,TRBJ2-7,NA,CASSQDAQGPTYEQYF
TRBV18,TRBJ1-6,NA,CASSPQSSYNSPLHF
TRBV9,TRBJ2-3,NA,CASSVPSDQDTQYF
TRBV6-2/TRBV6-3,TRBJ1-1,NA,CASSYSGGALNTEAFF
TRBV27,TRBJ2-2,few,CASSPVRGASNTGELFF
TRBV21-1,TRBJ1-2,NA,CASRGGRDRDYGYTF
TRBV27,TRBJ1-4,NA,CASSLRGAQNEKLFF
TRBV24-1,TRBJ1-1,NA,CATSDSGRGYTEAFF
TRBV6-1,TRBJ1-2,NA,CASSESPRGYGYTF
TRBV11-2,TRBJ2-2,NA,CASSLNPASGTGELFF
TRBV14,TRBJ2-5,NA,CASSQDVGGETQYF
TRBV5-1,TRBJ2-7,NA,CASSLAGGGSSYEQYF
TRBV12-5,TRBJ2-2,once,CASARGRGANTGELFF
TRBV6-5,TRBJ1-1,NA,CASSYGKGGTEAFF
TRBV2,TRBJ2-5,NA,CASSRTGQETQYF
TRBV29-1,TRBJ2-7,once,CSVARDRSYEQYF
TRBV7-2,TRBJ2-1,NA,CATSPSGGYNEQFF
TRBV19,TRBJ2-2,once,CASSTHRGTGELFF
TRBV7-7,TRBJ1-3,NA,CASSLEGQGARGNTIYF
TRBV5-1,TRBJ2-2,NA,CASSSGNTGELFF
TRBV5-6,TRBJ2-3,NA,CASSLGRAPSTDTQYF
TRBV21-1,TRBJ1-1,NA,CASNYSGTANTEAFF
TRBV5-1,TRBJ2-1,NA,CASSLAGRGQGNSNEQFF
TRBV14,TRBJ1-1,NA,CASSQDRLWLDRNTEAFF
TRBV28,TRBJ2-7,NA,CASRVGQGLYEQYF
TRBV7-3,TRBJ2-2,once,CASSEGTYTGELFF
TRBV28,TRBJ1-2,few,CATTDRGQDGYTF
TRBV3-1/TRBV3-2,TRBJ2-5,NA,CASSQEAVKETQYF
TRBV3-1/TRBV3-2,TRBJ1-5,NA,CASSQGTGGGNQPQHF
TRBV19,TRBJ1-6,NA,CASRRTGVSSPLHF
TRBV4-1,TRBJ2-7,once,CASSQGLASYEQYF
TRBV6-5,TRBJ1-1,NA,CASRLTGFATEAFF
TRBV3-1/TRBV3-2,TRBJ2-2,NA,CASSQGGANTGELFF
TRBV7-9,TRBJ1-1,NA,CASSSDRGHTEAFF
TRBV21-1,TRBJ1-5,once,CASSKFLAQGVGNQPQHF